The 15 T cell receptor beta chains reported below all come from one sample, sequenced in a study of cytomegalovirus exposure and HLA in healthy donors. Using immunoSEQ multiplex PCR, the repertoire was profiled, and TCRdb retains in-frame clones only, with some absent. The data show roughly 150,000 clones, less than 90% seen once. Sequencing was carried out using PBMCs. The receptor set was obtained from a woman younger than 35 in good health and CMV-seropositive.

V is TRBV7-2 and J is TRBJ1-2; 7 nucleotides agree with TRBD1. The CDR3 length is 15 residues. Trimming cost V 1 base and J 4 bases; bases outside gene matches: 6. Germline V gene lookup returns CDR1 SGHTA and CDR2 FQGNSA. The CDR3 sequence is CASSLGRTGAYGYTF. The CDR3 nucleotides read TGTGCCAGCAGCTTAGGAAGGACAGGAGCCTATGGCTACACCTTC.

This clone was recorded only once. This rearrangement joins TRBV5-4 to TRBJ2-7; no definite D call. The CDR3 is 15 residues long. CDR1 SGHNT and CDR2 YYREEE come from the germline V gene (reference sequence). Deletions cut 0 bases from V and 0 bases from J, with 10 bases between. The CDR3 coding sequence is TGTGCCAGCAGCTTGGGGTGGAGCAGCTCCTACGAGCAGTACTTC. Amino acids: CASSLGWSSSYEQYF. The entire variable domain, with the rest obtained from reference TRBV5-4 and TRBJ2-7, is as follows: ETGVTQSPTHLIKTRGQQVTLRCSSQSGHNTVSWYQQALGQGPQFIFQYYREEENGRGNFPPRFSGLQFPNYSSELNVNALELDDSALYLCASSLGWSSSYEQYFGPGTRLTVT.

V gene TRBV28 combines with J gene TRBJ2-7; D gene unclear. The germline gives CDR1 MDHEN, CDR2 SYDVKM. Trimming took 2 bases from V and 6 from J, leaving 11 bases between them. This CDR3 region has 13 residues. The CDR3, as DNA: TGTGCCAGCAGTTTAGAGGTTCCCAGCGAGCAGTACTTC. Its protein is CASSLEVPSEQYF.

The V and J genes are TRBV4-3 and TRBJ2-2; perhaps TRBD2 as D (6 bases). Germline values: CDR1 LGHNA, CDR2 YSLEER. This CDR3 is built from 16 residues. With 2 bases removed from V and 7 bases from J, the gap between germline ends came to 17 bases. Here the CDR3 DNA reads TGCGCCAGCAGCCAATCAGTCGGCGGGGCCCTCGGGGAGCTGTTTTTT. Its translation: CASSQSVGGALGELFF.

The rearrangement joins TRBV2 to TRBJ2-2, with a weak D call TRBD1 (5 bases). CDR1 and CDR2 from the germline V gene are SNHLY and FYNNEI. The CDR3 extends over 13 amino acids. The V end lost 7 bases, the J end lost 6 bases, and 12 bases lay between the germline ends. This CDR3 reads CASKGVGAGELFF. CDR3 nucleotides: TGTGCCAGCAAAGGGGTTGGCGCCGGGGAGCTGTTTTTT. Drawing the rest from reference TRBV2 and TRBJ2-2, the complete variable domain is EPEVTQTPSHQVTQMGQEVILRCVPISNHLYFYWYRQILGQKVEFLVSFYNNEISEKSEIFDDQFSVERPDGSNFTLKIRSTKLEDSAMYFCASKGVGAGELFFGEGSRLTVL.

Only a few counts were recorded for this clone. CDR3 region: CATTPGQGDGYTF. CDR3 nucleotide sequence: TGTGCCACCACTCCCGGACAGGGTGACGGCTACACCTTC. This rearrangement joins TRBV10-3 to TRBJ1-2; 8 positions agree with TRBD1. V dropped 10 bases and J dropped 8; count of bases not matched to a gene: 12. CDR1 and CDR2 from the germline V gene are ENHRY and SYGVKD. This CDR3 comprises 13 residues.

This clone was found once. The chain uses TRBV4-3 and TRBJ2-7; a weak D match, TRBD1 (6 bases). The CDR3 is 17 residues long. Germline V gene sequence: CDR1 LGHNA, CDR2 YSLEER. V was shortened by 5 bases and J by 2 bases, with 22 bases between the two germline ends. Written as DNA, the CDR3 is TGCGCCAGCAGCGAAGGAAGTGGGACATCCGGCGCCTACGAGCAGTACTTC. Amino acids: CASSEGSGTSGAYEQYF.

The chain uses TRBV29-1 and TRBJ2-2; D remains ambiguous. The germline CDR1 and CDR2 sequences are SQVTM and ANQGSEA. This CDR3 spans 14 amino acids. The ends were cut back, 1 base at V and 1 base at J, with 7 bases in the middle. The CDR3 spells CSVEGHLNTGELFF. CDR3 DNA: TGCAGCGTTGAAGGGCATTTGAACACCGGGGAGCTGTTTTTT.

The CDR3 DNA reads as TGTGCCAGCAGCGTACACAGGGGCCCCTCCTACGAGCAGTACTTC. This gives the protein CASSVHRGPSYEQYF. The chain joins TRBV7-8 to TRBJ2-7; the match to TRBD1 covers 7 bases. Germline V gene lookup returns CDR1 SGHVS and CDR2 FQNEAQ. The CDR3 is 15 amino acids. V dropped 5 bases and J dropped 0; count of bases not matched to a gene: 7.

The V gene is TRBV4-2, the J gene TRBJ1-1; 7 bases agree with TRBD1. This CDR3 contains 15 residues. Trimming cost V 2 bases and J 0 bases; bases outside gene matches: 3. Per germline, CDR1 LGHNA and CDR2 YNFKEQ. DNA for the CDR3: TGTGCCAGCAGCCAAAGACAGGGAGTGAACACTGAAGCTTTCTTT. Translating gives CASSQRQGVNTEAFF.

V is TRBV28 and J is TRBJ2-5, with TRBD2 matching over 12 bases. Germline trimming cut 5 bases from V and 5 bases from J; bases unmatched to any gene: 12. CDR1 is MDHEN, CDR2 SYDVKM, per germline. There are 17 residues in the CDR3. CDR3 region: CASSVVRTSGIAETQYF. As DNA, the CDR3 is TGTGCCAGCAGTGTAGTGCGGACTAGCGGGATTGCGGAGACCCAGTACTTC. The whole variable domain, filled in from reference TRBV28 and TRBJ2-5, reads DVKVTQSSRYLVKRTGEKVFLECVQDMDHENMFWYRQDPGLGLRLIYFSYDVKMKEKGDIPEGYSVSREKKERFSLILESASTNQTSMYLCASSVVRTSGIAETQYFGPGTRLLVL.

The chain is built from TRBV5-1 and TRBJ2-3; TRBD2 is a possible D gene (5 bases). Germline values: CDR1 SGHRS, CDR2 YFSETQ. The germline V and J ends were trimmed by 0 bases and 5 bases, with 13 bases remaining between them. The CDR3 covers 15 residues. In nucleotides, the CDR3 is TGCGCCAGCAGCTTGGGGGCTAGGAGGCAAGATACGCAGTATTTT. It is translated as CASSLGARRQDTQYF.

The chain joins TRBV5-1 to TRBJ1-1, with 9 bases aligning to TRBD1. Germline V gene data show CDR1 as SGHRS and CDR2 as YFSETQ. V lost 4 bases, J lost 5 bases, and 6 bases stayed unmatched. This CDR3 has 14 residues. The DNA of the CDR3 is TGCGCCAGCAGCCCCGGGACAGGGTGGACTGAAGCTTTCTTT. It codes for CASSPGTGWTEAFF.

CDR3 loop: CASSLGGGRGQDGYTF. The CDR3 DNA follows: TGTGCCAGCAGCTTAGGAGGGGGCAGGGGCCAGGATGGCTACACCTTC. V and J are TRBV7-9 and TRBJ1-2; 7 nucleotides match TRBD1. CDR1 is SEHNR and CDR2 is FQNEAQ in the germline V gene (reference sequence). V lost 1 base, J lost 6 bases, and 11 bases stayed unmatched. The CDR3 totals 16 residues.

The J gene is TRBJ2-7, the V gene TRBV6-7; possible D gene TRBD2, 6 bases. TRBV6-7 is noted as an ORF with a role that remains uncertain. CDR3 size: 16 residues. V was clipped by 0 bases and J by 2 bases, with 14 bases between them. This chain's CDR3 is CASSYSGGSGTYEQYF. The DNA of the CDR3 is TGTGCCAGCAGTTACTCGGGTGGTAGCGGTACCTACGAGCAGTACTTC.